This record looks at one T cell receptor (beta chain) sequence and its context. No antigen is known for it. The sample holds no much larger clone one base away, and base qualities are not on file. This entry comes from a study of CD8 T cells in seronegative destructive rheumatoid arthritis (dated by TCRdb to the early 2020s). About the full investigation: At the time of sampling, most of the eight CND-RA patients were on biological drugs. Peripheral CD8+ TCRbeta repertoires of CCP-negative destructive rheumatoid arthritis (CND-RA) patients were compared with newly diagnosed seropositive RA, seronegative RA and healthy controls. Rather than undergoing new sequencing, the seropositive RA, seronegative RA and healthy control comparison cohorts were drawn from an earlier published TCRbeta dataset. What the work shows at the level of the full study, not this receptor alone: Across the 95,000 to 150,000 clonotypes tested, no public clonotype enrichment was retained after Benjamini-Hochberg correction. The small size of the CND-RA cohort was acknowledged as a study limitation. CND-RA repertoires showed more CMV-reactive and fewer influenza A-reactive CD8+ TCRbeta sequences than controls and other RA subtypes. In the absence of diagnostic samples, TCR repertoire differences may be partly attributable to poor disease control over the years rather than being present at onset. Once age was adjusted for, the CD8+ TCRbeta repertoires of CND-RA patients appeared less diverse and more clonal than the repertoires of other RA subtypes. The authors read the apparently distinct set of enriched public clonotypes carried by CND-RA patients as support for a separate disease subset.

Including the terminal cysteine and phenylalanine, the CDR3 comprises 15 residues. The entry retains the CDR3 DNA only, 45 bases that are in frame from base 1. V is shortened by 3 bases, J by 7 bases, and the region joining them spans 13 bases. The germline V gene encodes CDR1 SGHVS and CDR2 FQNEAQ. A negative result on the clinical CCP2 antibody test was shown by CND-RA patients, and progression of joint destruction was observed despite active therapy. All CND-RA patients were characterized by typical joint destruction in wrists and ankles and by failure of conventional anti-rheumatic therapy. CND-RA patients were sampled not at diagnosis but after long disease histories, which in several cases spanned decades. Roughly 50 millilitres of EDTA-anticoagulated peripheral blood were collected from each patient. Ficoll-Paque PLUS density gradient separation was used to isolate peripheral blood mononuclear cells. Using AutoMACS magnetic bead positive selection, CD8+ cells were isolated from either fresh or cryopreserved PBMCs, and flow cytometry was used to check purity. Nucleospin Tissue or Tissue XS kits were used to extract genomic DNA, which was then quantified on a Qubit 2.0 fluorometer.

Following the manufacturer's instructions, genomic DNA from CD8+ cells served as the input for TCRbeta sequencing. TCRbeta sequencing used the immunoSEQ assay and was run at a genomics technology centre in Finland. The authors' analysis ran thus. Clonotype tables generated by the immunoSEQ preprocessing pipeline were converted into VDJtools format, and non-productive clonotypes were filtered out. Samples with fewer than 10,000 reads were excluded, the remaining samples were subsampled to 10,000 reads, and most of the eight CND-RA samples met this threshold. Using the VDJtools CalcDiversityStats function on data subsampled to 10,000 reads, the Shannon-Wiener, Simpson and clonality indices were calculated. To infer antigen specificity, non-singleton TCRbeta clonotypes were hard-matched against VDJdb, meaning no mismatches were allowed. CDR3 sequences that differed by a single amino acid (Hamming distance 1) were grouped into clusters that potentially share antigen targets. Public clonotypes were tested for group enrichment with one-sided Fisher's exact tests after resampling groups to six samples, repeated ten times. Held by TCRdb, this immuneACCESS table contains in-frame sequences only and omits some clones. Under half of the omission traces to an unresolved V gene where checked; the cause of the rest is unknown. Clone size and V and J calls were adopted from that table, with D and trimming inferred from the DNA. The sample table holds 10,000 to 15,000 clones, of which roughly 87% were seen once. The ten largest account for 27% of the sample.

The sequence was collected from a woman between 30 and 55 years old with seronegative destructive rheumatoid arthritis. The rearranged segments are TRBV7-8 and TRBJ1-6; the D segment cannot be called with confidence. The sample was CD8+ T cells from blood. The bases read TGTGCCAGCAGCTTCCGACGCGGGGAAAATTCACCCCTCCACTTT. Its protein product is CASSFRRGENSPLHF.